This T cell receptor (beta chain) was obtained from a study of Graves' ophthalmopathy and Graves' hyperthyroidism. Amplification targeted the TCR beta CDR3 regions, with RNA transcripts as the source material. The authors performed first-round RT-PCR with HTBI primers and then a second-round multiplex PCR. TCRdb re-called the multiplex PCR reads through MiXCR, storing one row per CDR3 protein. The sample records fewer than 600,000 distinct CDR3 sequences, 13% to 15% being singletons. There are many counts of this clonotype. A roughly 9.1 ml volume of fresh peripheral blood provided the PBMCs. The receptor's source is a woman in her twenties or thirties with Graves' ophthalmopathy. Sequencing was done on a sample of blood.

The CDR3: CASSREGMNTEAFF. The CDR3 DNA reads TGTGCCAGCAGCAGGGAGGGCATGAACACTGAAGCTTTCTTT. The chain joins TRBV25-1 to TRBJ1-1, with TRBD1 as a possible D gene (5 bases). This CDR3 region has 14 residues. Germline assignment: CDR1 MGHDK and CDR2 SYGVNS. V gave up 6 bases and J gave up 0 bases, with 11 bases separating them. Full variable domain (rest looked up from reference TRBV25-1 and TRBJ1-1): EADIYQTPRYLVIGTGKKITLECSQTMGHDKMYWYQQDPGMELHLIHYSYGVNSTEKGDLSSESTVSRIRTEHFPLTLESARPSHTSQYLCASSREGMNTEAFFGQGTRLTVV.